A single sample gave rise to the 20 T cell receptor beta chains below, sequenced in a study of shared clonotypes between healthy human individuals. Here immunoSEQ multiplex PCR was the method, and the copy in TCRdb shows in-frame clones only, minus some. The data hold hundreds of thousands of clones, with around 67% observed a single time. Sequenced input: memory CD4+ T cells sorted from blood. Subset specified: CD45RA-negative fraction. These receptor sequences come from a woman aged 25 to 39 in good health.

This rearrangement joins TRBV4-1 to TRBJ1-5; weak D call: TRBD1 (6 bases). CDR1 is MGHRA, CDR2 YSYEKL, per germline. V was cut by 4 bases and J by 1 base, with 14 bases left in between. This CDR3 has 16 amino acids. The CDR3 is CASSPRTEMSNQPQHF. In nucleotides, the CDR3 is TGCGCCAGCAGCCCGAGGACAGAGATGAGCAATCAGCCCCAGCATTTT.

The rearrangement links TRBV5-1 to TRBJ1-4, with 8 bases identical to TRBD1. The length of the CDR3 is 18 residues. Germline-derived CDR1 and CDR2 are SGHRS and YFSETQ. Germline trimming cut 0 bases from V and 2 bases from J; bases unmatched to any gene: 9. The CDR3 spells CASSLGTGSGTTNEKLFF. The CDR3 DNA follows: TGCGCCAGCAGCTTGGGGACAGGGAGTGGGACGACTAATGAAAAACTGTTTTTT. Based on the CDR3 plus reference TRBV5-1 and TRBJ1-4, the full variable domain is KAGVTQTPRYLIKTRGQQVTLSCSPISGHRSVSWYQQTPGQGLQFLFEYFSETQRNKGNFPGRFSGRQFSNSRSEMNVSTLELGDSALYLCASSLGTGSGTTNEKLFFGSGTQLSVL.

J is TRBJ2-1 and V is TRBV28; TRBD1 aligns across 9 bases. The germline CDR1 and CDR2 sequences are MDHEN and SYDVKM. The CDR3 has 15 residues. V lost 5 bases, J lost 6 bases, and 8 bases stayed unmatched. CDR3 bases: TGTGCCAGCAGTCTGGCCCGGGACAGGGTCAATGAGCAGTTCTTC. It is translated as CASSLARDRVNEQFF.

This chain links TRBV30 with TRBJ2-7; no definite D call. Trimming took 4 bases from V and 3 from J, leaving 10 bases between them. Per the germline V gene, CDR1 is GTSNPN and CDR2 is SVGIG (reference sequence). CDR3 size: 12 residues. CDR3: CAWKGSIYEQYF. For the CDR3, the DNA is TGTGCCTGGAAAGGTTCAATCTACGAGCAGTACTTC.

The chain recombines TRBV19 with TRBJ1-1; D gene unclear. Trimming removed 6 bases from V and 10 bases from J, with 3 bases in between. CDR3 length: 8 amino acids. Germline V gene data show CDR1 as LNHDA and CDR2 as SQIVND (reference sequence). CDR3 sequence (DNA): TGTGCCAGTAGGACAGCTTTCTTT. Translation: CASRTAFF.

This chain connects TRBV2 to TRBJ1-1; D is unclear. The V and J ends lost 7 bases and 0 bases respectively, with 12 bases between them. The CDR3 is 14 residues long. Germline CDR1 SNHLY, CDR2 FYNNEI. CDR3 nucleotides: TGTGCCAGCATTCGATCACCCATGAACACTGAAGCTTTCTTT. Translated, it gives CASIRSPMNTEAFF.

The rearrangement links TRBV4-2 to TRBJ2-3; TRBD1 might be the D (5 bases). V gave up 5 bases and J gave up 4 bases, with 10 bases separating them. Germline V gene sequence: CDR1 LGHNA, CDR2 YNFKEQ. This CDR3 comprises 13 residues. CDR3 region: CASSWGPPDTQYF. In nucleotides, the CDR3 is TGTGCCAGCAGCTGGGGCCCCCCAGATACGCAGTATTTT.

This clone has ten or more counts. The rearrangement uses TRBV27 and TRBJ2-7; D remains unclear. Trimming stripped 3 bases from V and 3 bases from J, with 6 bases between. CDR3 size: 12 residues. Germline V gives CDR1 MNHEY, CDR2 SMNVEV (reference sequence). The DNA for the CDR3 is TGTGCCAGCAGTTTGGGCGGCTACGAGCAGTACTTC. It specifies CASSLGGYEQYF.

This sequence joins TRBV10-1 and TRBJ2-3, with TRBD2 matching 9 bases. CDR1 WNHNN and CDR2 SYGVQD come from the germline V gene (reference sequence). This CDR3 region has 14 residues. Trimming took 6 bases from V and 5 from J; bases not matched to a gene: 6. In nucleotides, the CDR3 is TGCGCCAGCAGACGGGAACTAGCGGGAGATACGCAGTATTTT. This translates into CASRRELAGDTQYF.

This clone was observed a handful of times. The V gene is TRBV27, the J gene TRBJ1-1; 11 bases align to TRBD1. CDR1 is MNHEY, CDR2 SMNVEV, per germline (reference sequence). The CDR3 extends over 14 amino acids. V shed 6 bases, J shed 4 bases, and the junction held 4 bases outside the gene matches. The CDR3: CASRTGTGGTEAFF. In DNA form, the CDR3 reads TGTGCCAGCAGAACCGGGACAGGGGGCACTGAAGCTTTCTTT.

This chain uses TRBV6-1 with TRBJ1-2; D is ambiguous. The CDR3 is made up of 14 amino acids. V was cut by 4 bases and J by 6 bases, with 15 bases left in between. Germline V gene data show CDR1 as MNHNS and CDR2 as SASEGT. The CDR3 DNA reads TGTGCCAGCAGTGCAAGGTCCGGGTCCAATGGCTACACCTTC. It is translated as CASSARSGSNGYTF.

The V gene is TRBV6-5, the J gene TRBJ1-4, with D possibly TRBD1 on 5 matching bases. Germline values: CDR1 MNHEY, CDR2 SVGAGI. V lost 0 bases and J lost 7, with 12 bases in between. This CDR3 is built from 15 residues. CDR3 sequence reads: CASSYSGDGGEKLFF. CDR3 coding DNA: TGTGCCAGCAGTTACTCAGGGGACGGGGGTGAAAAACTGTTTTTT.

The chain combines TRBV29-1 with TRBJ2-1; tentative D call: TRBD1 (5 bases). The germline CDR1 and CDR2 sequences are SQVTM and ANQGSEA. The CDR3 contains 17 residues. V was shortened by 3 bases and J by 4 bases, with 22 bases between the two germline ends. The CDR3 is CSVEGRRGGIHYNEQFF. The CDR3 DNA sequence: TGCAGCGTTGAGGGGCGGCGTGGCGGCATCCATTACAATGAGCAGTTCTTC.

The chain uses TRBV27 and TRBJ1-6; D is ambiguous. This CDR3 contains 16 residues. The V gene lost 4 bases and the J gene lost 0 bases, with 10 bases spanning the gap. Looked up from germline, CDR1 is MNHEY and CDR2 is SMNVEV (reference sequence). The CDR3, as DNA: TGTGCCAGCAGTTGGACGGCGAGCTCCTATAATTCACCCCTCCACTTT. This sequence encodes CASSWTASSYNSPLHF.

This clone was observed a single time. The rearrangement uses TRBV5-4 and TRBJ1-5; TRBD1 matches at 7 bases. Germline assignment: CDR1 SGHNT and CDR2 YYREEE (reference sequence). V was clipped by 7 bases and J by 0 bases; unmatched bases: 7. This CDR3 has 15 residues. CDR3 nucleotides: TGTGCCAGCTTTGAGGGACAGAATAGCAATCAGCCCCAGCATTTT. This gives the protein CASFEGQNSNQPQHF.

As for this clone: The identical CDR3 is also encoded by other nucleotide sequences in the sample. The chain combines TRBV28 with TRBJ1-1; possible D gene TRBD1, 5 bases. Trimming cost V 3 bases and J 5 bases, with 10 bases left between them. The CDR3 covers 13 residues. Germline values: CDR1 MDHEN, CDR2 SYDVKM. The CDR3: CASSFQGKTEAFF. The CDR3 DNA reads as TGTGCCAGCAGTTTTCAGGGAAAAACTGAAGCTTTCTTT.

This clone was picked up a small number of times. The CDR3 reads CASSAGQGGGYTF. The CDR3 region has the DNA TGTGCCAGCAGCGCCGGACAGGGTGGCGGCTACACCTTC. This chain links TRBV5-4 with TRBJ1-2, with 8 bases aligning to TRBD1. V trimming: 4 bases; J trimming: 8 bases; junction bases outside the gene matches: 7. The germline V gene encodes CDR1 SGHNT and CDR2 YYREEE (reference sequence). The CDR3 extends over 13 amino acids.

The chain uses TRBV28 and TRBJ1-3; 8 nucleotides align to TRBD1. The ends lost 5 bases at V and 2 bases at J; junction bases unmatched: 5. Germline lookup yields CDR1 MDHEN and CDR2 SYDVKM. The CDR3 is made up of 15 amino acids. CDR3 region: CASSGDRGAGNTIYF. The CDR3, as DNA: TGTGCCAGCAGTGGTGACAGGGGAGCTGGAAACACCATATATTTT.

The rearrangement links TRBV13 to TRBJ1-3; D perhaps matches TRBD1 (6 bases). V lost 3 bases and J 4 bases, leaving 10 bases between the germline ends. Per germline, CDR1 PRHDT and CDR2 FYEKMQ (reference sequence). The CDR3 runs to 14 residues. The CDR3 DNA is TGTGCCAGCAGCTTCCTCCAGGGGGGAAACACCATATATTTT. Its translation: CASSFLQGGNTIYF.

The chain couples TRBV5-1 to TRBJ2-3; D remains unclear. Germline CDR1 reads SGHRS; CDR2 reads YFSETQ. Trimming cost V 0 bases and J 4 bases, with 12 bases left between them. CDR3 length: 15 residues. CDR3 nucleotides: TGCGCCAGCAGCTTGGCCGGGTCCATCGCAGATACGCAGTATTTT. It specifies CASSLAGSIADTQYF.